The rows below give T cell receptor beta chains drawn from one sample of a study of T-cell memory formation after mild COVID-19. In TCRdb, the 5' RACE reads were re-called with MiXCR into one record per CDR3 protein. The table shows 85,000 to 130,000 distinct CDR3 sequences, with 9.5% to 15% occurring only once. Sequencing input: PBMCs or a T cell subset sorted from them (not recorded which). All receptors derive from an adult woman who had mild COVID-19 (a few samples of this study predate the infection). Cell type and time point are not known. Both conserved end residues are part of each CDR3. A D gene is named only where the DNA matches it firmly. Clone size is not always given. Where it is, it says once, few, many or a class for expanded clones.

d_call: .; j_call: TRBJ2-1; v_call: TRBV6-5; clone_size: .; cdr3_aa: CASSYVRSPGPYNEQFF
d_call: TRBD1; j_call: TRBJ1-1; v_call: TRBV2; clone_size: .; cdr3_aa: CARMGRTGTNTEAFF
d_call: TRBD2; j_call: TRBJ2-2; v_call: TRBV6-2/TRBV6-3; clone_size: .; cdr3_aa: CASSRGLAGPNTGELFF
d_call: .; j_call: TRBJ2-5; v_call: TRBV7-2; clone_size: few; cdr3_aa: CASSAHDGNQETQYF
d_call: TRBD2; j_call: TRBJ2-3; v_call: TRBV7-9; clone_size: .; cdr3_aa: CASSIVAGGGTDTQYF
d_call: TRBD1; j_call: TRBJ1-3; v_call: TRBV12-3/TRBV12-4; clone_size: .; cdr3_aa: CASIPGQGPSSGNTIYF
d_call: .; j_call: TRBJ2-4; v_call: TRBV12-3/TRBV12-4; clone_size: .; cdr3_aa: CASSDGSIQYF
d_call: TRBD2; j_call: TRBJ2-1; v_call: TRBV18; clone_size: .; cdr3_aa: CASSPPAGGWNEQFF
d_call: TRBD2; j_call: TRBJ2-1; v_call: TRBV20-1; clone_size: .; cdr3_aa: CSARDLAGVTYEQFF
d_call: TRBD1; j_call: TRBJ1-5; v_call: TRBV20-1; clone_size: .; cdr3_aa: CSASEGASNQPQHF
d_call: .; j_call: TRBJ2-5; v_call: TRBV6-5; clone_size: .; cdr3_aa: CASTHAGADQETQYF
d_call: .; j_call: TRBJ2-5; v_call: TRBV24-1; clone_size: many; cdr3_aa: CATSDFKETQYF
d_call: TRBD2; j_call: TRBJ2-1; v_call: TRBV11-2; clone_size: few; cdr3_aa: CASSSGTSGSFYNEQFF